This passage covers 8 T cell receptor beta chains from one sample sequenced in a study of CD8+CD57+ T cells in acquired aplastic anemia. Genomic DNA provided the template from which TCR beta VDJ and CDR3 profiles were obtained. Via MiXCR, TCRdb re-called the reads, giving one row per CDR3 protein. The sample records 100,000 to 130,000 distinct CDR3 sequences, less than 65% being singletons. Sequenced sample: sorted CD4+, CD8+, or CD8+CD57+ T cells (not recorded which) from PBMCs. The receptors stem from a human donor in good health, serving as a control.

V is TRBV24-1 and J is TRBJ2-7, with TRBD1 identical over 9 bases. The CDR3 runs 14 residues. Germline V gene lookup returns CDR1 KGHDR and CDR2 SFDVKD. Trimming removed 6 bases from V and 3 bases from J; junction bases left unmatched: 5. The CDR3 loop is CATSRGGQGYEQYF. DNA of the CDR3: TGTGCCACCAGTCGAGGGGGACAGGGCTACGAGCAGTACTTC.

V and J are TRBV24-1 and TRBJ2-2; 7 positions agree with TRBD2. Germline loops: CDR1 KGHDR, CDR2 SFDVKD. The length of the CDR3 is 15 residues. J lost 3 bases, V lost 9 bases, and 9 bases had no gene match. The CDR3 DNA reads TGTGCCACCTCTAGCGGCAGGAGGGACACCGGGGAGCTGTTTTTT. This gives the protein CATSSGRRDTGELFF.

The count of this clonotype is one. This rearrangement joins TRBV7-2 to TRBJ2-7; D ambiguous. Germline lookup yields CDR1 SGHTA and CDR2 FQGNSA. The V and J ends lost 0 bases and 2 bases respectively, with 11 bases between them. This CDR3 is 15 amino acids long. CDR3 in DNA: TGTGCCAGCAGCTTAGCAAGCTCTGGCCCCTACGAGCAGTACTTC. Protein sequence: CASSLASSGPYEQYF.

The chain is built from TRBV9 and TRBJ1-1; a possible D gene is TRBD1 (6 bases). V gave up 3 bases and J gave up 3 bases, with 9 bases separating them. Germline CDR1 and CDR2: SGDLS and YYNGEE. This CDR3 spans 13 amino acids. This chain's CDR3 is CASSAGDDTEAFF. Here the CDR3 DNA reads TGTGCCAGCAGCGCAGGGGATGACACTGAAGCTTTCTTT.

This chain joins TRBV29-1 and TRBJ1-2; D possibly corresponds to TRBD1 (6 bases). The germline CDR1 and CDR2 sequences are SQVTM and ANQGSEA. The CDR3 runs to 12 residues. V was shortened by 5 bases and J by 6 bases, with 13 bases between the two germline ends. The DNA for the CDR3 is TGCAGCGTTCGCGAGGGGGGGAATGGCTACACCTTC. Protein product: CSVREGGNGYTF.

This clonotype was counted once. A read error may account for a junction end that differs from germline. This chain links TRBV19 with TRBJ2-3; D is unresolved. This CDR3 spans 14 amino acids. Germline values: CDR1 LNHDA, CDR2 SQIVND (reference sequence). The CDR3 loop reads CASSIQGRADTQYF. CDR3 DNA sequence: TGTGCCAGTAGTATACAAGGACGTGCAGATACACAGTATTTT. The full variable domain, completed using reference TRBV19 and TRBJ2-3, is DGGITQSPKYLFRKEGQNVTLSCEQNLNHDAMYWYRQDPGQGLRLIYYSQIVNDFQKGDIAEGYSVSREKKESFPLTVTSAQKNPTAFYLCASSIQGRADTQYFGPGTRLTVL.

The CDR3 region is CASSGPNQPQHF. The DNA for the CDR3 is TGCGCCAGCAGTGGACCCAATCAGCCCCAGCATTTT. The V call is TRBV10-2, the J call TRBJ1-5; no firm D call. The CDR3 runs 12 residues. V was cut by 4 bases and J by 3 bases, with 4 bases left in between. Per the germline V gene, CDR1 is WSHSY and CDR2 is SAAADI.

In this sample, this clonotype turned up many times. The CDR3 loop is CAWTQRGGYEQYF. CDR3 DNA: TGTGCCTGGACCCAAAGGGGGGGGTACGAGCAGTACTTC. V is TRBV30 and J is TRBJ2-7; tentatively, D is TRBD2 (7 bases). Trimming stripped 4 bases from V and 4 bases from J, with 14 bases between. Looked up from germline, CDR1 is GTSNPN and CDR2 is SVGIG (reference sequence). The CDR3 length is 13 residues.